This T cell receptor beta chain derives from a study of T-cell memory formation after mild COVID-19. Study-wide context: The study found TCR clusters largely donor specific.

The CDR3 spans 16 residues. Germline CDR1 SGHKS, CDR2 YYEKEE (reference sequence). V gave up 4 bases and J gave up 5 bases, with 16 bases separating them. There are a few counts of this clonotype. Its cognate antigen is unknown. Study-wide results and caveats: The SARS-CoV-2 specificity of second-wave clones reaching peak at day 37 remained unverified. Clones which contracted sat mainly in CM and EM if CD4+, and in EMRA if CD8+.

TCRdb ran MiXCR on the 5' RACE reads and lists one entry per CDR3 protein. The sample lists under 450,000 distinct CDR3 sequences, more than 20% seen once, with approximately 14% in the top ten. Sequenced input: PBMCs or a T cell subset sorted from them (not recorded which). This chain joins TRBV5-5 and TRBJ1-6, with D maybe TRBD1 (6 bases). This clonotype originated in an adult woman who had mild COVID-19 (a few samples of this study predate the infection). Cell type and time point are not known. CDR3 coding DNA: TGTGCCAGCAGCCGGGACATCGGAATACATAATTCACCCCTCCACTTT. This gives the protein CASSRDIGIHNSPLHF.